These 21 T cell receptor beta chains came from one sample sequenced in a study of T cell responses to AZD1222 COVID-19 vaccine. Clones were sequenced by immunoSEQ multiplex PCR, and TCRdb holds only the in-frame ones, with some missing. This sample carries approximately 100,000 clones, roughly 91% of them seen once, and the ten largest clones take approximately 16%. Sequences were derived from peripheral blood, sampled on day 0 of AZD1222 vaccination. Receptors were obtained from an adult in good health.

The CDR3 sequence is CASSLVDHEAFF. CDR3 nucleotides: TGTGCCAGCAGCTTAGTGGACCATGAAGCTTTCTTT. V gene TRBV7-9 combines with J gene TRBJ1-1; D not certain. V was pared by 1 base and J by 7 bases, with 7 bases between. Looked up from germline, CDR1 is SEHNR and CDR2 is FQNEAQ (reference sequence). The CDR3 runs to 12 residues.

V and J are TRBV12-3 or TRBV12-4 and TRBJ1-2; 7 bases match TRBD1. This CDR3 spans 12 amino acids. With 6 bases clipped from V and 8 bases from J, the junction kept 6 bases outside the gene matches. The CDR3 DNA reads as TGTGCCAGCAGCCTAGGGGGACAGGGCTACACCTTC. Translated, it gives CASSLGGQGYTF.

V gene TRBV3-1 (or the pseudogene TRBV3-2) combines with J gene TRBJ1-3, with unresolved D. The CDR3 is made up of 15 amino acids. CDR1 and CDR2 from the germline V gene are LGHDT and YNNKEL (reference sequence). V was pared by 1 base and J by 0 bases, with 7 bases between. The CDR3 sequence is CASSQGLVSGNTIYF. DNA of the CDR3: TGTGCCAGCAGCCAAGGCCTAGTCTCTGGAAACACCATATATTTT.

This rearrangement joins TRBV3-1 (or the pseudogene TRBV3-2) to TRBJ1-1; weak D call: TRBD1 (5 bases). The CDR3 runs 13 residues. Trimming left V 5 bases short and J 1 base short, with 8 bases between. CDR1 and CDR2 from the germline V gene are LGHDT and YNNKEL (reference sequence). The CDR3 spells CASSYTGNTEAFF. The CDR3 coding sequence is TGTGCCAGCAGCTATACAGGGAACACTGAAGCTTTCTTT.

The V gene is TRBV7-9, the J gene TRBJ2-5; 7 bases line up with TRBD2. Germline CDR1 is SEHNR and CDR2 is FQNEAQ (reference sequence). V trimming: 1 base; J trimming: 2 bases; junction bases outside the gene matches: 1. The CDR3 has 14 residues. DNA of the CDR3: TGTGCCAGCAGCTTAGGGACTAGACAAGAGACCCAGTACTTC. This translates into CASSLGTRQETQYF.

CDR3 in amino acids: CASSQGTFQPQHF. The CDR3 region has the DNA TGTGCCAGCAGCCAGGGAACATTCCAGCCCCAGCATTTT. The rearrangement links TRBV14 to TRBJ1-5; D not resolved. The CDR3 has 13 amino acids. Trimming shortened V by 3 bases and J by 7 bases, and 10 bases separated the two germline ends. Germline V gives CDR1 SGHDN, CDR2 FVKESK.

This rearrangement joins TRBV9 to TRBJ1-3; D is perhaps TRBD1 (5 bases). Germline V lookup: CDR1 SGDLS, CDR2 YYNGEE. The CDR3 totals 17 residues. V was trimmed by 0 bases and J by 2 bases, leaving 15 bases between them. The CDR3 bases are TGTGCCAGCAGCGTAGCTTCTCAAGGGACGGCTGGAAACACCATATATTTT. This gives the protein CASSVASQGTAGNTIYF.

The J gene is TRBJ2-4, the V gene TRBV10-3, with D perhaps matching TRBD1 or TRBD2 (5 bases each). Germline CDR1 ENHRY, CDR2 SYGVKD. This CDR3 spans 17 amino acids. V dropped 0 bases and J dropped 2 bases, with 14 bases sitting between them. CDR3 in amino acids: CAISESRAGSTKNIQYF. The CDR3 coding sequence is TGTGCCATCAGTGAGTCGAGGGCAGGGAGCACCAAAAACATTCAGTACTTC.

V and J are TRBV2 and TRBJ1-2, with 7 bases aligning to TRBD1. The germline V gene has CDR1 SNHLY and CDR2 FYNNEI. The CDR3 extends over 14 amino acids. The ends lost 5 bases at V and 1 base at J; junction bases unmatched: 4. In DNA form, the CDR3 reads TGTGCCAGCAGTTCGGGACAGCTTAACTATGGCTACACCTTC. It is translated as CASSSGQLNYGYTF.

This sequence joins TRBV7-8 and TRBJ1-5; no clear D gene. V was trimmed by 5 bases and J by 7 bases, leaving 12 bases between them. The CDR3 consists of 13 residues. CDR1 SGHVS and CDR2 FQNEAQ come from the germline V gene. This CDR3 reads CASSMGGNQPQHF. The CDR3, as DNA: TGTGCCAGCAGCATGGGAGGGAACCAGCCCCAGCATTTT.

The J gene is TRBJ1-6, the V gene TRBV28; D unresolved. Trimming removed 7 bases from V and 0 bases from J, with 10 bases in between. This CDR3 region has 15 residues. Per germline, CDR1 MDHEN and CDR2 SYDVKM. Here the CDR3 reads CASISARSYNSPLHF. The CDR3 DNA is TGTGCCAGCATTTCGGCACGCTCCTATAATTCACCCCTCCACTTT.

The chain combines TRBV18 with TRBJ2-1, with 9 bases that match TRBD2. The V gene end was trimmed by 5 bases and the J gene end by 6 bases; junction bases not matched to a gene: 11. Per germline, CDR1 KGHSH and CDR2 LQKENI. There are 16 residues in the CDR3. This CDR3 reads CASSTRGGRAGNEQFF. The CDR3 DNA follows: TGTGCCAGCTCAACCAGGGGCGGGAGGGCCGGCAATGAGCAGTTCTTC.

The rearrangement links TRBV7-2 to TRBJ2-7; 9 bases are a match to TRBD1. CDR1 SGHTA and CDR2 FQGNSA come from the germline V gene. With 0 bases clipped from V and 4 bases from J, the junction kept 10 bases outside the gene matches. This CDR3 contains 17 residues. The CDR3 sequence: CASSLALSGTGIYEQYF. The CDR3 nucleotides are TGTGCCAGCAGCTTAGCGCTAAGCGGGACAGGGATATACGAGCAGTACTTC.

This clone appeared a single time. The chain links TRBV11-2 to TRBJ2-7; D might be TRBD1 (6 bases). The germline V gene has CDR1 SGHAT and CDR2 FQNNGV. The CDR3 length is 15 residues. Trimming stripped 5 bases from V and 2 bases from J, with 16 bases between. CDR3 in amino acids: CASSQPHRAAYEQYF. CDR3 sequence (DNA): TGTGCCAGCAGCCAACCTCACAGGGCCGCCTACGAGCAGTACTTC.

The chain uses TRBV28 and TRBJ1-6; 7 positions agree with TRBD1. CDR3 length: 17 amino acids. V was pared by 5 bases and J by 3 bases, with 10 bases of the junction left unmatched. Germline V gene sequence: CDR1 MDHEN, CDR2 SYDVKM. Here the CDR3 DNA reads TGTGCCAGCAGTCCACCGAGGACAGGCAACTATAATTCACCCCTCCACTTT. Its protein is CASSPPRTGNYNSPLHF.

The chain employs TRBV19 and TRBJ2-1; D not certain. Germline loops: CDR1 LNHDA, CDR2 SQIVND (reference sequence). This CDR3 is built from 13 residues. Trimming cost V 1 base and J 8 bases, with 9 bases left between them. The CDR3: CASSIGDRDEQFF. The CDR3 coding sequence is TGTGCCAGTAGTATAGGGGATCGGGATGAGCAGTTCTTC. Combining the CDR3 with reference TRBV19 and TRBJ2-1 gives the whole variable domain DGGITQSPKYLFRKEGQNVTLSCEQNLNHDAMYWYRQDPGQGLRLIYYSQIVNDFQKGDIAEGYSVSREKKESFPLTVTSAQKNPTAFYLCASSIGDRDEQFFGPGTRLTVL.

The J gene is TRBJ1-1, the V gene TRBV7-9; D is ambiguous. Looked up from germline, CDR1 is SEHNR and CDR2 is FQNEAQ (reference sequence). The CDR3 has 15 residues. V gave up 5 bases and J gave up 7 bases, with 20 bases separating them. The CDR3 loop is CASSPPGRALNEAFF. The CDR3 DNA sequence: TGTGCCAGCAGCCCACCCGGCAGAGCACTAAATGAAGCTTTCTTT.

This chain connects TRBV3-1 (or the pseudogene TRBV3-2) to TRBJ2-5; D call uncertain. The CDR3 consists of 12 residues. Germline values: CDR1 LGHDT, CDR2 YNNKEL (reference sequence). V lost 1 base, J lost 5 bases, and 5 bases lay in between. Here the CDR3 DNA reads TGTGCCAGCAGCCAAGGGTACGAGACCCAGTACTTC. It codes for CASSQGYETQYF.

The chain joins TRBV3-1 (or the pseudogene TRBV3-2) to TRBJ2-7, with 8 bases fitting TRBD2. Germline V gene sequence: CDR1 LGHDT, CDR2 YNNKEL (reference sequence). The V gene end was trimmed by 2 bases and the J gene end by 0 bases; junction bases not matched to a gene: 3. The CDR3 spans 15 residues. This CDR3 reads CASSQSLAVSYEQYF. The CDR3 DNA is TGTGCCAGCAGCCAATCACTAGCGGTCTCCTACGAGCAGTACTTC.

The V and J genes are TRBV5-1 and TRBJ2-1, with no clear D. CDR1 SGHRS and CDR2 YFSETQ come from the germline V gene. Trimming shortened V by 5 bases and J by 6 bases, and 9 bases separated the two germline ends. The CDR3 is made up of 12 amino acids. The CDR3 here is CASRLSGNEQFF. DNA of the CDR3: TGCGCCAGCAGACTGAGTGGCAATGAGCAGTTCTTC.

The chain employs TRBV7-9 and TRBJ1-6; 7 bases are shared with TRBD1. Trimming took 0 bases from V and 7 from J; bases not matched to a gene: 9. The CDR3 covers 17 residues. Germline loops: CDR1 SEHNR, CDR2 FQNEAQ (reference sequence). The CDR3 bases are TGTGCCAGCAGCTTAGCGCCCACGACAGGGAAGAATTCACCCCTCCACTTT. Encoded protein: CASSLAPTTGKNSPLHF.